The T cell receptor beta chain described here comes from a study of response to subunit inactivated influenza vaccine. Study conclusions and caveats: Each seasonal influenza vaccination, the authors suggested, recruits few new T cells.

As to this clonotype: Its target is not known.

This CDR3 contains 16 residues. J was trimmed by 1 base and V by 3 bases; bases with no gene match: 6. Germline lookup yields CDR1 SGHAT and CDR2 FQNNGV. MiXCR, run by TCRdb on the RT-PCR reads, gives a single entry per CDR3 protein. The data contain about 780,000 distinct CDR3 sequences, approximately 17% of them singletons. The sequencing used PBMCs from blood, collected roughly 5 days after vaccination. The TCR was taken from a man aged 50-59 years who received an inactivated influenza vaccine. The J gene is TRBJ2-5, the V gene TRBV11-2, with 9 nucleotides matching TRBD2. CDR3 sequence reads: CASSFLASGIQETQYF. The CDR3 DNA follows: TGTGCCAGCAGCTTTCTAGCTAGCGGGATCCAAGAGACCCAGTACTTC.